This TCR beta chain stems from a study of blood T cell repertoires in COVID-19. Overall study context: Nucleic acid was either cDNA or gDNA, and it came from T cells, B-cell-depleted T cells, or PBMCs.

This clone has more than one count but fewer than ten. The CDR3 runs 13 residues. Trimming removed 0 bases from V and 3 bases from J, with 3 bases in between. Study processing details: Estimates of nucleated cell counts were drawn from the amplification of reference gene primers. Produced via immunoSEQ multiplex PCR; TCRdb's table is partial and in-frame only. That table furnishes V, J and clone size, whereas the DNA furnished D and trimming. This sample carries roughly 150,000 clones, roughly four fifths of them seen once, and the ten largest clones take about 2.1%. The V call is TRBV12-3 or TRBV12-4, the J call TRBJ1-5; no clear D gene. The sequence was collected from an elderly woman with acute or convalescent COVID-19. Source material: peripheral blood. CDR3 DNA sequence: TGTGCCAGCAGTTTAGCCCTCAATCAGCCCCAGCATTTT. Translated: CASSLALNQPQHF.